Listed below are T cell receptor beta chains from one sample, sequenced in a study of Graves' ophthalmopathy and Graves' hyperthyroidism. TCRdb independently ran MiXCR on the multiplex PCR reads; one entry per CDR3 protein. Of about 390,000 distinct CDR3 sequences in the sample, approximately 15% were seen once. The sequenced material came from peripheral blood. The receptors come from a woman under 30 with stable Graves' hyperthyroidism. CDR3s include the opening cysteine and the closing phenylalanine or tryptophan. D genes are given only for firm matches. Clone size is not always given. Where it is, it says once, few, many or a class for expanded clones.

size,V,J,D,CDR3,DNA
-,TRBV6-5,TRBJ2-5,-,CASSYSSSGAQYF,TGTGCCAGCAGTTACTCTTCCTCAGGCGCCCAGTACTTC
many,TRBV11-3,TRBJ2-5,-,CASSSGFQETQYF,TGTGCCAGCAGCTCAGGGTTCCAAGAGACCCAGTACTTC
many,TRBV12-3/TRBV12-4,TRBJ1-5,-,CASILGRGQPQHF,TGTGCCAGCATTTTAGGGCGAGGGCAGCCCCAGCATTTT
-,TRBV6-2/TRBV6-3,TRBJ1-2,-,CASSYAGSGYTF,TGTGCCAGCAGTTACGCCGGGTCCGGCTACACCTTC
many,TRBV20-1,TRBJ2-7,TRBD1,CSARVTGGLYEQYF,TGCAGTGCTAGAGTAACAGGGGGCTTGTACGAGCAGTACTTC
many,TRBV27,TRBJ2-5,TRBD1,CASSLGGQGGWSQETQYF,TGTGCCAGCAGTTTGGGGGGACAGGGGGGTTGGAGCCAAGAGACCCAGTACTTC
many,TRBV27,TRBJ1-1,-,CASSRLTNTEAFF,TGTGCCAGCAGTCGCCTCACGAACACTGAAGCTTTCTTT
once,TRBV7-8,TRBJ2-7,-,CASSYDKSSYEQYF,TGTGCCAGCAGCTACGACAAGAGCTCCTACGAGCAGTACTTC
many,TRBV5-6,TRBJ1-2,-,CASSLGGGVDYGYTF,TGTGCCAGCAGCTTGGGGGGCGGCGTTGACTATGGCTACACCTTC
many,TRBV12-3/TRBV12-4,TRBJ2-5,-,CASFPGSGPQYF,TGTGCCAGCTTCCCAGGGTCCGGGCCCCAGTACTTC
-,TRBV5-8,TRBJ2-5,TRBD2,CASSFRTSGAQETQYF,TGTGCCAGCAGCTTCCGGACTAGCGGGGCCCAAGAGACCCAGTACTTC
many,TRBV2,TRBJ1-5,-,CASRRDDQPQHF,TGTGCCAGCAGACGAGATGATCAGCCCCAGCATTTT
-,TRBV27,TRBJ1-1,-,CASSKEGPSRVTNTEAFF,TGTGCCAGCAGTAAAGAAGGGCCCTCTCGAGTGACAAACACTGAAGCTTTCTTT
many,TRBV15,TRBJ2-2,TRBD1,CATSRDRASTGELFF,TGTGCCACCAGCAGGGACAGGGCGTCCACCGGGGAGCTGTTTTTT
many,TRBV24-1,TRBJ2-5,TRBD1,CATKARTGGAETQYF,TGTGCCACCAAGGCCAGGACAGGGGGCGCGGAGACCCAGTACTTC
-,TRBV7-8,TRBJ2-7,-,CASSSLAGRSSYEQYF,TGTGCCAGCAGCTCTCTAGCCGGGCGGAGCTCCTACGAGCAGTACTTC
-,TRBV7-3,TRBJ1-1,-,CASSLRRGRRTEAFF,TGTGCCAGCAGCTTACGTCGGGGGCGAAGGACTGAAGCTTTCTTT
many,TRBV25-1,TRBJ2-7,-,CASRARGLPDEQYF,TGTGCCAGCAGAGCGAGGGGCCTTCCCGACGAGCAGTACTTC
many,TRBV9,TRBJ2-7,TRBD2,CASSVGVAGGSEQYF,TGTGCCAGCAGCGTAGGAGTAGCGGGGGGGTCTGAGCAGTACTTC
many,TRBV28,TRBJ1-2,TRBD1,CASSSPGTGSGGYTF,TGTGCCAGCAGTTCACCCGGGACAGGGAGTGGTGGCTACACCTTC
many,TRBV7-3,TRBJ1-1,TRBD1,CASSSRQGALSSEAFF,TGTGCCAGCAGCTCGAGACAGGGGGCGCTTAGTTCTGAAGCTTTCTTT
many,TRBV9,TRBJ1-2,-,CASSVAGIRNYGYTF,TGTGCCAGCAGCGTAGCTGGCATCCGGAACTATGGCTACACCTTC
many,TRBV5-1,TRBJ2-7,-,CASSLDRRAAYEQYF,TGCGCCAGCAGCTTGGATCGGAGGGCTGCCTACGAGCAGTACTTC
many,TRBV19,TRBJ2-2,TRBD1,CASSTGTGVGELFF,TGTGCCAGTAGTACCGGGACAGGGGTCGGGGAGCTGTTTTTT
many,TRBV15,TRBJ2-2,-,CATSRELGVTGELFF,TGTGCCACCAGCAGAGAGCTCGGCGTTACCGGGGAGCTGTTTTTT
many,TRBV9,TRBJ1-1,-,CASSDREINTEAFF,TGTGCCAGCAGCGACAGGGAAATTAACACTGAAGCTTTCTTT
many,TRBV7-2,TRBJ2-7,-,CASSPGLGSSYEQYF,TGTGCCAGCAGCCCGGGCCTTGGTAGCTCCTACGAGCAGTACTTC
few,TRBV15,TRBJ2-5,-,CATSSVAGARQETQYF,TGTGCCACCAGCAGCGTTGCGGGGGCCCGGCAAGAGACCCAGTACTTC
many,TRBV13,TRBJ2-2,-,CASSSNTGELFF,TGTGCCAGCAGTTCGAACACCGGGGAGCTGTTTTTT
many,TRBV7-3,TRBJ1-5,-,CASSTGPHQPQHF,TGTGCCAGCAGCACAGGGCCCCATCAGCCCCAGCATTTT